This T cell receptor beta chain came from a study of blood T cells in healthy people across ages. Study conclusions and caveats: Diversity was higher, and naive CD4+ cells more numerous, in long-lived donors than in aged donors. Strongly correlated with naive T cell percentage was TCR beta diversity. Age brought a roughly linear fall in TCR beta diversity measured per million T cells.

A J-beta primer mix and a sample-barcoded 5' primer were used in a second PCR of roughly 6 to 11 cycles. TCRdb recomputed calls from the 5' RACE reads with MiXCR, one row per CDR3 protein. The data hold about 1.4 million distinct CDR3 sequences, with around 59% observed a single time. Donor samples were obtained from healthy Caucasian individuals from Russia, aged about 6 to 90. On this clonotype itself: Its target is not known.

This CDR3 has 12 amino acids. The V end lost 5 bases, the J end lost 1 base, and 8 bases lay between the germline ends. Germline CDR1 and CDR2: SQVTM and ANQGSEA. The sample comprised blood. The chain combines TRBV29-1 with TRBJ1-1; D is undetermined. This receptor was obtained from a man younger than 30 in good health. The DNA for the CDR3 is TGCAGCGTTCTAGTTACGAACACTGAAGCTTTCTTT. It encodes CSVLVTNTEAFF.